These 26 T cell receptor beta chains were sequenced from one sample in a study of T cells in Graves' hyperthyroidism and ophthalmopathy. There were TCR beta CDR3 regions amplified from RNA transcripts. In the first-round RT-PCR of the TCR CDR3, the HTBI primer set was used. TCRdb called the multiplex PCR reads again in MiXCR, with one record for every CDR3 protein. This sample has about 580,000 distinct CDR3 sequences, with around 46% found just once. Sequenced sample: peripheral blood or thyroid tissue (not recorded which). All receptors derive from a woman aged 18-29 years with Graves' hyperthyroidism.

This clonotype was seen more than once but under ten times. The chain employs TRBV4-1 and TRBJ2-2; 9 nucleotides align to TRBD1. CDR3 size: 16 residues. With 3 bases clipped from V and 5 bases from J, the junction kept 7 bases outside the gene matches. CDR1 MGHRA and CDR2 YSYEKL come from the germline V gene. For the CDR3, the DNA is TGCGCCAGCAGCCAGCTCCCGGGACAGGGAACCGGGGAGCTGTTTTTT. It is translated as CASSQLPGQGTGELFF.

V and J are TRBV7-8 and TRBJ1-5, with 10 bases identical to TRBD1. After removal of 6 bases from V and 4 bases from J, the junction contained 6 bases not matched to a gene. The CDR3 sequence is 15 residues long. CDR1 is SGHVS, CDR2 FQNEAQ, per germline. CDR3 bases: TGTGCCAGCAGGCTGACAGGGGGCAGGAATCAGCCCCAGCATTTT. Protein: CASRLTGGRNQPQHF. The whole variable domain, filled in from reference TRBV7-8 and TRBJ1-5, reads GAGVSQSPRYKVAKRGQDVALRCDPISGHVSLFWYQQALGQGPEFLTYFQNEAQLDKSGLPSDRFFAERPEGSVSTLKIQRTQQEDSAVYLCASRLTGGRNQPQHFGDGTRLSIL.

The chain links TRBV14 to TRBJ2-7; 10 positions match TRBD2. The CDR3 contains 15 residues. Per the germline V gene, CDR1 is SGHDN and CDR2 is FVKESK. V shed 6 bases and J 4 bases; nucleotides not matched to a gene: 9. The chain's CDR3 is CASSYAWTSGYEQYF. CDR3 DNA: TGTGCCAGCAGTTACGCGTGGACTAGCGGTTACGAGCAGTACTTC.

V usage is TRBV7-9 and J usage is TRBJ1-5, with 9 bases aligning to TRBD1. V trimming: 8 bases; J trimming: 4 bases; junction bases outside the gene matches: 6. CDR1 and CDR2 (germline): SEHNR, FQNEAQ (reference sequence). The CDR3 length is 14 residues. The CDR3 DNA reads TGTGCCAGCGGAAGAGGGACAGGGAATCAGCCCCAGCATTTT. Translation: CASGRGTGNQPQHF.

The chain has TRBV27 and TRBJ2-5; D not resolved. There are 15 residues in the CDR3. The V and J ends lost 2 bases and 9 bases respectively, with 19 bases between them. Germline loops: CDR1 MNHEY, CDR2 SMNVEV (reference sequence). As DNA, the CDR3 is TGTGCCAGCAGTTTACGACAAGATGGCAATCAGCCCCAGTACTTC. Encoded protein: CASSLRQDGNQPQYF.

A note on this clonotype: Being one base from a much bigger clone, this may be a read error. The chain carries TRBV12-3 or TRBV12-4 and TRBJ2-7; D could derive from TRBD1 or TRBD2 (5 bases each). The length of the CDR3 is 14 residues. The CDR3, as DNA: TGTGCCGGCAGCCCGGGACGGCACTCCTACGAGCAGTACTTC. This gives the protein CAGSPGRHSYEQYF.

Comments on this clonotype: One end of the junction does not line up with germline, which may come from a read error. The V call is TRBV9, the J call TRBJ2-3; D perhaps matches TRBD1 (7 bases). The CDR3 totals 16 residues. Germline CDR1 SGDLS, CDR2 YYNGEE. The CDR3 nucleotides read TGTGCCAGCAGCGTAGACGCGGGACAGAGCACAGATACGCAGTGTTTT. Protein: CASSVDAGQSTDTQCF.

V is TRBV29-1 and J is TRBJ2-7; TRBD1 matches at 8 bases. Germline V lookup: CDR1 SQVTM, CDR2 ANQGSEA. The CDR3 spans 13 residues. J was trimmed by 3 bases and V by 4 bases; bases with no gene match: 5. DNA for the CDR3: TGCAGCGTTGCTTATGGACAGGGCTACGAGCAGTACTTC. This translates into CSVAYGQGYEQYF.

The CDR3 protein is CASVEDRGRGEKLFF. CDR3 nucleotides: TGTGCCAGCGTTGAAGATCGGGGCAGGGGTGAAAAACTGTTTTTT. The chain recombines TRBV25-1 with TRBJ1-4; D might be TRBD1 (6 bases). Trimming stripped 8 bases from V and 7 bases from J, with 20 bases between. The CDR3 has 15 residues. The germline V gene has CDR1 MGHDK and CDR2 SYGVNS.

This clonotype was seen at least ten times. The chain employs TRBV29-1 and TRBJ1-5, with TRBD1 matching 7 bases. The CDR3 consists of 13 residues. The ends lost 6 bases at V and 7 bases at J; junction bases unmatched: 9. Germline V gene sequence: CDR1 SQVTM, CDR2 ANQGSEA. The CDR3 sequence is CSVQGGAGQPQHF. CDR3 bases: TGCAGCGTCCAGGGGGGGGCGGGGCAGCCCCAGCATTTT.

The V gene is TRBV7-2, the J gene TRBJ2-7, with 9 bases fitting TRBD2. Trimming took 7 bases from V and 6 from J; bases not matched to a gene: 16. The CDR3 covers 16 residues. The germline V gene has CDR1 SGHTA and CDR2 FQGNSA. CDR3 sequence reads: CASNPRVAGGLSEQYF. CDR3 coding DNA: TGTGCCAGCAACCCCCGGGTTGCGGGAGGGCTGAGCGAGCAGTACTTC. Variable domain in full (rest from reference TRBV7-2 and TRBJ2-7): GAGVSQSPSNKVTEKGKDVELRCDPISGHTALYWYRQSLGQGLEFLIYFQGNSAPDKSGLPSDRFSAERTGGSVSTLTIQRTQQEDSAVYLCASNPRVAGGLSEQYFGPGTRLTVT.

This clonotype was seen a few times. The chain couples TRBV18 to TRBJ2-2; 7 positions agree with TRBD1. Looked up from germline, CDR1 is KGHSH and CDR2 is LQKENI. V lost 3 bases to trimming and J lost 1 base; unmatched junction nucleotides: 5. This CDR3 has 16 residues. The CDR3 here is CASSPGRDRNTGELFF. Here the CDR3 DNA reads TGTGCCAGCTCACCGGGTAGGGACAGGAACACCGGGGAGCTGTTTTTT.

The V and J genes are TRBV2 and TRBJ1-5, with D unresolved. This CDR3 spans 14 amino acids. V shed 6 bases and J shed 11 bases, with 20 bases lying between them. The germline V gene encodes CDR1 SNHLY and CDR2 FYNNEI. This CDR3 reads CASSAAQLQETQHF. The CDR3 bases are TGTGCCAGCAGCGCGGCTCAGCTCCAAGAGACCCAGCATTTT.

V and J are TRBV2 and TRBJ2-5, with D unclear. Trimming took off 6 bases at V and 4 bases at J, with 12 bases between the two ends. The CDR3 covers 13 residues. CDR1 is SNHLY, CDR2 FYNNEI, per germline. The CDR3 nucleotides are TGTGCCAGCAGCTACGGCCGGGCAGAGACCCAGTACTTC. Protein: CASSYGRAETQYF.

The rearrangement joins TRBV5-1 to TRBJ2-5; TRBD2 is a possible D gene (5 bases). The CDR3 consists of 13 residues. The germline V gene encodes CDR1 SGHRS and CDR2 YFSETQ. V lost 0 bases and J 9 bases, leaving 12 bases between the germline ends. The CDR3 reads CASSLGELGSQYF. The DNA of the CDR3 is TGCGCCAGCAGCTTGGGTGAACTAGGTTCCCAGTACTTC. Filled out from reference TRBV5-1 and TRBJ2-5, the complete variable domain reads KAGVTQTPRYLIKTRGQQVTLSCSPISGHRSVSWYQQTPGQGLQFLFEYFSETQRNKGNFPGRFSGRQFSNSRSEMNVSTLELGDSALYLCASSLGELGSQYFGPGTRLLVL.

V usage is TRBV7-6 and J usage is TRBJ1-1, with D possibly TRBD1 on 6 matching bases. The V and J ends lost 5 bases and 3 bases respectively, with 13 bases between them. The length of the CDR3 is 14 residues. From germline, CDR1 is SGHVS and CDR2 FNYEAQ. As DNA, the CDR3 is TGTGCCAGCAGCAGGGGGGACGAGGACACTGAAGCTTTCTTT. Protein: CASSRGDEDTEAFF.

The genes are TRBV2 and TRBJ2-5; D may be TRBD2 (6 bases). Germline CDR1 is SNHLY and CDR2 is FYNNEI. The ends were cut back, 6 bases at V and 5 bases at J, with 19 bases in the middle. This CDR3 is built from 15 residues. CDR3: CASRTSSGVDETQYF. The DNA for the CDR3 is TGTGCCAGCAGGACAAGTAGCGGAGTCGATGAGACCCAGTACTTC.

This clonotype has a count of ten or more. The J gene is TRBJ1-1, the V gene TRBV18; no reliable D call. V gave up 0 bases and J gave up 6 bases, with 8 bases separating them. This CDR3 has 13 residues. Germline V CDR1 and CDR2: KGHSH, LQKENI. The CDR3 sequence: CASSPPSDSEAFF. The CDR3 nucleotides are TGTGCCAGCTCACCACCGTCCGATTCTGAAGCTTTCTTT. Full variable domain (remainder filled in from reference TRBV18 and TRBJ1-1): NAGVMQNPRHLVRRRGQEARLRCSPMKGHSHVYWYRQLPEEGLKFMVYLQKENIIDESGMPKERFSAEFPKEGPSILRIQQVVRGDSAAYFCASSPPSDSEAFFGQGTRLTVV.

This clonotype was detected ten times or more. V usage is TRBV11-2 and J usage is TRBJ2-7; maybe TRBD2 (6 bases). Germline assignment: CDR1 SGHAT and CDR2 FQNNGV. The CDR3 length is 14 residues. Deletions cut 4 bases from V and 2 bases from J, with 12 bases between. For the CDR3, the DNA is TGTGCCAGCAGCTCCAGGACTACGACCTACGAGCAGTACTTC. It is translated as CASSSRTTTYEQYF.

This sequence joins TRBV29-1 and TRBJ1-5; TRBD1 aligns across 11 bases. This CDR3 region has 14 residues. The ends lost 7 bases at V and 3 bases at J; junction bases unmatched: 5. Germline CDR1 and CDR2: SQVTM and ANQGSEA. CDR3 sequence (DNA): TGCAGCGGTGGGACAGGGGGGACCAATCAGCCCCAGCATTTT. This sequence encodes CSGGTGGTNQPQHF.

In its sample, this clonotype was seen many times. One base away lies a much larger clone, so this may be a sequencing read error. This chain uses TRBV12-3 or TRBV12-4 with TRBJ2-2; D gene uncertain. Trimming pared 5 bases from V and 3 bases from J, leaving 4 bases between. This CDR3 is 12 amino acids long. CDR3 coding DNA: TGTGCCAGCAGTGACTACACCGGGGAGCTGTTTTTT. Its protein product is CASSDYTGELFF.

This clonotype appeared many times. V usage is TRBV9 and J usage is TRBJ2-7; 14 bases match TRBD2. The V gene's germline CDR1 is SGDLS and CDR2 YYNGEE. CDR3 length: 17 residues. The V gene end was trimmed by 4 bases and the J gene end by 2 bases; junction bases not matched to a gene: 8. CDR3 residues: CASSPGRLAGGPYEQYF. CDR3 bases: TGTGCCAGCAGCCCCGGCAGACTAGCGGGAGGGCCCTACGAGCAGTACTTC.

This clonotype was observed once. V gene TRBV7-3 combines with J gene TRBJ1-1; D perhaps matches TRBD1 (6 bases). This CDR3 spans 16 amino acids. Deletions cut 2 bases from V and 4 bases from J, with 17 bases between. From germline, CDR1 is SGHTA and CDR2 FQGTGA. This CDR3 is CASSLAEGTGFTEAFF. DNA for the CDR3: TGTGCCAGCAGCTTAGCGGAGGGTACAGGGTTCACTGAAGCTTTCTTT.

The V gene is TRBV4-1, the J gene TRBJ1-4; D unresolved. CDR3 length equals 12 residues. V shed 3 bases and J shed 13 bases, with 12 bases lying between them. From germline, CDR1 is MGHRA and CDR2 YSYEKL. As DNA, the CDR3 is TGCGCCAGCAGCCACCGCGGGAGCGGACTGTTTTTT. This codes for CASSHRGSGLFF.

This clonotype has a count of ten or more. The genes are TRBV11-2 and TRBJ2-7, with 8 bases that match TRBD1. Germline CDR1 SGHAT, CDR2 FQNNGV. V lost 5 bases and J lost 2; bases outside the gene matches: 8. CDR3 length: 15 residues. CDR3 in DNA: TGTGCCAGCAGCACAGGGGGGACACTTACCTACGAGCAGTACTTC. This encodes CASSTGGTLTYEQYF.

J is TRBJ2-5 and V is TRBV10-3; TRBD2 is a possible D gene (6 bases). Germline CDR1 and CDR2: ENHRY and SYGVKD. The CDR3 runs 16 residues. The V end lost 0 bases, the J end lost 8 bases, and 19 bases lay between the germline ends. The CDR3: CAISESGSGASGTQYF. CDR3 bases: TGTGCCATCAGTGAGTCGGGTAGCGGAGCCAGTGGTACCCAGTACTTC.